Below, one T cell receptor (beta chain) is given with its context. Libraries were prepared by immunoSEQ multiplex PCR; TCRdb keeps only in-frame clonotypes and omits some of them. This sample has under 70,000 clones, with around nine tenths found just once. The germline CDR1 and CDR2 sequences are WNHNN and SYGVQD (reference sequence). There are 20 residues in the CDR3. The germline V and J ends were trimmed by 0 bases and 1 base, with 22 bases remaining between them. These data belong to a study of blood T cell repertoires in COVID-19. The V call is TRBV10-1, the J call TRBJ2-1, with a tentative D call TRBD2 (7 bases). The source material was peripheral blood. The receptor comes from a woman in her late teens or twenties with acute or convalescent COVID-19. Here the CDR3 reads CASSESVVGGGRLSYNEQFF. The CDR3 bases are TGCGCCAGCAGTGAGTCGGTCGTTGGGGGGGGCCGGTTGTCCTACAATGAGCAGTTCTTC.